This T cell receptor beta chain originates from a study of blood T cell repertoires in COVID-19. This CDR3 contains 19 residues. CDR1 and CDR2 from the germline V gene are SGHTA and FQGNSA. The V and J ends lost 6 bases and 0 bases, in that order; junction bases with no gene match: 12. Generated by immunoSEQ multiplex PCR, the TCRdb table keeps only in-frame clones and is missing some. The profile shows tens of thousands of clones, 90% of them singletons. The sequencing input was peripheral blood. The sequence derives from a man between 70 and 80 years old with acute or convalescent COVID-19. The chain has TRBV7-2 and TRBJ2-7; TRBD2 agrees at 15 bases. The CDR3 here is CASSGKGTSGRFSSYEQYF. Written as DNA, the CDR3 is TGTGCCAGCAGTGGGAAGGGGACTAGCGGGAGGTTTAGCTCCTACGAGCAGTACTTC.